This T cell receptor (beta chain) was observed in a study of Graves' ophthalmopathy and Graves' hyperthyroidism. The sequenced template was RNA, covering the TCR beta CDR3 region. HTBI primers were used in a first-round RT-PCR, which preceded a second-round multiplex PCR. A single record per CDR3 protein comes from TCRdb applying MiXCR to the multiplex PCR reads. Of some 410,000 distinct CDR3 sequences in the sample, under 25% were seen once. Notes on the study in general: Blood was where most expanded thyroid clonotypes above 0.001 frequency also turned up.

This clonotype occurred many times. Its antigen remains unknown. Diagnoses were established from clinical symptoms, serum thyroxine, TRAb, thyroid ultrasound and orbital computed tomography. PBMCs were obtained from about 9.4 ml of fresh peripheral blood. Per the germline V gene, CDR1 is LGHNT and CDR2 is FRNRAP. The CDR3 consists of 12 residues. V lost 7 bases to trimming and J lost 0 bases, with 3 bases between them. The source is a young woman with stable Graves' hyperthyroidism. This chain links TRBV12-5 with TRBJ2-2, with D unresolved. The sequenced sample was peripheral blood. In DNA form, the CDR3 reads TGTGCTAGTGCGACGAACACCGGGGAGCTGTTTTTT. Translating gives CASATNTGELFF.